What follows are 26 T cell receptor beta chains derived from one specimen sequenced in a study of cytomegalovirus exposure and HLA in healthy donors. PCR was performed using 60 Vbeta and 13 Jbeta primers. The table came from immunoSEQ multiplex PCR; TCRdb's copy has only in-frame clones and leaves some out. The sample shows roughly 130,000 clones, approximately 70% of them seen only once. Sequenced material: PBMCs. These receptors all stem from a woman between 40 and 50 years old in good health and CMV-seronegative.

As DNA, the CDR3 is TGTGCCAGCAGCGTTGGTGGGGGCCCGGGGACTGAAGCTTTCTTT. It yields the protein CASSVGGGPGTEAFF. The chain carries TRBV9 and TRBJ1-1; tentatively, D is TRBD1 (6 bases). Germline-derived CDR1 and CDR2 are SGDLS and YYNGEE. Trimming removed 2 bases at V and 5 bases at J, with 16 bases between. This CDR3 region has 15 residues.

CDR3 protein: CASSLRPGWETQYF. The CDR3 nucleotides are TGTGCCAGCAGCTTACGCCCAGGGTGGGAGACCCAGTACTTC. This sequence joins TRBV7-2 and TRBJ2-5; possible D gene TRBD1, 5 bases. The CDR3 has 14 amino acids. Germline lookup yields CDR1 SGHTA and CDR2 FQGNSA. Trimming removed 2 bases from V and 5 bases from J, with 12 bases in between.

V usage is TRBV6-1 and J usage is TRBJ1-1; D is unresolved. The CDR3 has 15 amino acids. Germline lookup yields CDR1 MNHNS and CDR2 SASEGT. The germline V and J ends were trimmed by 6 bases and 0 bases, with 14 bases remaining between them. The CDR3 is CASSQLEGMNTEAFF. CDR3 DNA sequence: TGTGCCAGCAGCCAACTAGAGGGAATGAACACTGAAGCTTTCTTT.

This clone was observed once. This rearrangement joins TRBV12-5 to TRBJ2-7; 11 bases align to TRBD1. V trimming: 9 bases; J trimming: 7 bases; junction bases outside the gene matches: 5. The CDR3 contains 12 residues. Germline V gene sequence: CDR1 LGHNT, CDR2 FRNRAP. Here the CDR3 reads CASGQGAWEQYF. Here the CDR3 DNA reads TGTGCTAGCGGACAGGGGGCTTGGGAGCAGTACTTC.

The rearrangement links TRBV7-3 to TRBJ2-7; 10 nucleotides align to TRBD2. V trimming: 1 base; J trimming: 3 bases; junction bases outside the gene matches: 3. Germline V gene lookup returns CDR1 SGHTA and CDR2 FQGTGA. This CDR3 is 15 amino acids long. The DNA of the CDR3 is TGTGCCAGCAGCTTAATGGTAGCGGGGGGCTACGAGCAGTACTTC. It codes for CASSLMVAGGYEQYF.

The V gene is TRBV6-1, the J gene TRBJ2-7; perhaps TRBD2 as D (6 bases). CDR3 length: 13 amino acids. V shed 6 bases and J shed 1 base, with 10 bases lying between them. Germline V CDR1 and CDR2: MNHNS, SASEGT. CDR3 sequence (DNA): TGTGCCAGCAGGGGTAGCGGTTCCTACGAGCAGTACGTC. Its translation is CASRGSGSYEQYV.

This chain connects TRBV5-1 to TRBJ2-7; D call uncertain. Looked up from germline, CDR1 is SGHRS and CDR2 is YFSETQ. V was cut by 6 bases and J by 7 bases, with 14 bases left in between. The CDR3 is made up of 12 amino acids. CDR3 nucleotides: TGCGCCAGCAACCCTGGGTGGGGAGAGCAGTACGTC. Protein sequence: CASNPGWGEQYV.

This chain links TRBV11-2 with TRBJ2-7; a possible D gene is TRBD2 (7 bases). V lost 2 bases, J lost 3 bases, and 11 bases lay in between. The CDR3 contains 14 residues. The germline V gene has CDR1 SGHAT and CDR2 FQNNGV. CDR3: CASSLRGGGYEQYF. In DNA form, the CDR3 reads TGTGCCAGCAGCTTACGAGGGGGGGGCTACGAGCAGTACTTC.

V is TRBV9 and J is TRBJ2-7; TRBD1 might be the D (5 bases). Trimming removed 3 bases from V and 2 bases from J, with 9 bases in between. The CDR3 consists of 13 residues. Per germline, CDR1 SGDLS and CDR2 YYNGEE. The CDR3 sequence: CASSADSPYEQYV. The CDR3 DNA is TGTGCCAGCAGCGCCGACAGTCCCTACGAGCAGTACGTC.

V is TRBV29-1 and J is TRBJ1-4, with TRBD1 matching over 7 bases. Germline assignment: CDR1 SQVTM and CDR2 ANQGSEA. Trimming at V came to 1 base and at J to 8 bases, leaving 4 bases not matched to a gene. This CDR3 region has 13 residues. The CDR3 sequence is CSVEVAGGEKLFF. Written as DNA, the CDR3 is TGCAGCGTTGAAGTGGCAGGGGGAGAAAAACTGTTTTTT. Drawing the rest from reference TRBV29-1 and TRBJ1-4, the complete variable domain is SAVISQKPSRDICQRGTSLTIQCQVDSQVTMMFWYRQQPGQSLTLIATANQGSEATYESGFVIDKFPISRPNLTFSTLTVSNMSPEDSSIYLCSVEVAGGEKLFFGSGTQLSVL.

The chain couples TRBV11-2 to TRBJ2-7; a possible D gene is TRBD1 (6 bases). V was shortened by 4 bases and J by 6 bases, with 16 bases between the two germline ends. The germline gives CDR1 SGHAT, CDR2 FQNNGV. This CDR3 is 14 amino acids long. The CDR3 loop is CASSSSDGGAEQYF. The CDR3 coding sequence is TGTGCCAGCAGCTCCTCTGATGGGGGCGCCGAGCAGTACTTC.

The chain combines TRBV19 with TRBJ1-1; 7 nucleotides agree with TRBD1. The length of the CDR3 is 14 residues. Germline V gene data show CDR1 as LNHDA and CDR2 as SQIVND (reference sequence). The V segment lost 5 bases and the J segment 5 bases; nucleotides outside the gene matches: 8. The CDR3 loop reads CASSPRGKWTEAFF. DNA for the CDR3: TGTGCCAGTAGTCCCAGGGGGAAATGGACTGAAGCTTTCTTT.

This chain connects TRBV2 to TRBJ1-6; no definite D call. The germline V and J ends were trimmed by 2 bases and 11 bases, with 16 bases remaining between them. The CDR3 runs to 15 residues. From germline, CDR1 is SNHLY and CDR2 FYNNEI. As DNA, the CDR3 is TGTGCCAGCAGTGAACATAACAGCCGAAGGCCACCCCTCCACTTT. Amino acid sequence: CASSEHNSRRPPLHF.

This clone has a handful of counts. V usage is TRBV2 and J usage is TRBJ1-4; 9 bases line up with TRBD1. The CDR3 consists of 15 residues. Germline-derived CDR1 and CDR2 are SNHLY and FYNNEI. Losses at the gene ends were 7 bases for V and 10 bases for J; bases not matched to a gene: 13. CDR3 sequence: CASTQRAGQGGKLFF. The CDR3 DNA sequence: TGTGCCAGCACCCAGCGCGCGGGACAGGGCGGAAAACTGTTTTTT.

With regard to this clone: The same CDR3 also results from other DNA sequences found in this sample. J is TRBJ2-3 and V is TRBV5-1, with TRBD1 matching over 8 bases. The CDR3 is made up of 13 amino acids. Unmatched junction bases numbered 2, after V lost 7 bases and J lost 1 base. CDR1 and CDR2 (germline): SGHRS, YFSETQ. The CDR3 spells CASGGQGTDTQYF. Written as DNA, the CDR3 is TGCGCCAGCGGGGGACAGGGCACAGATACGCAGTATTTT. Based on the CDR3 plus reference TRBV5-1 and TRBJ2-3, the full variable domain is KAGVTQTPRYLIKTRGQQVTLSCSPISGHRSVSWYQQTPGQGLQFLFEYFSETQRNKGNFPGRFSGRQFSNSRSEMNVSTLELGDSALYLCASGGQGTDTQYFGPGTRLTVL.

The V call is TRBV28, the J call TRBJ1-5; 7 nucleotides align to TRBD1. Germline V gene sequence: CDR1 MDHEN, CDR2 SYDVKM. The length of the CDR3 is 15 residues. V shed 5 bases and J 1 base; nucleotides not matched to a gene: 5. The CDR3 sequence: CASSTQGPSNQPQHF. The CDR3 DNA reads as TGTGCCAGCAGTACACAGGGGCCCAGCAATCAGCCCCAGCATTTT.

V gene TRBV7-9 combines with J gene TRBJ1-5; D uncertain. Trimming left V 2 bases short and J 5 bases short, with 7 bases between. This CDR3 is built from 13 residues. Germline CDR1 reads SEHNR; CDR2 reads FQNEAQ (reference sequence). CDR3 nucleotide sequence: TGTGCCAGCAGCTTAAATTCGGATCAGCCCCAGCATTTT. Its protein product is CASSLNSDQPQHF.

This chain links TRBV6-1 with TRBJ2-3; TRBD2 agrees at 10 bases. After removal of 8 bases from V and 2 bases from J, the junction contained 4 bases not matched to a gene. The germline CDR1 and CDR2 sequences are MNHNS and SASEGT. The CDR3 length is 14 residues. The CDR3 region has the DNA TGTGCCAGCGTTAGCGGGGGGCACACAGATACGCAGTATTTT. Translation: CASVSGGHTDTQYF.

This clone was picked up a small number of times. The chain has TRBV29-1 and TRBJ1-1, with no clear D. Per germline, CDR1 SQVTM and CDR2 ANQGSEA. The V and J ends lost 5 bases and 7 bases respectively, with 8 bases between them. The CDR3 length is 10 residues. This chain's CDR3 is CSVNSLEAFF. The CDR3 coding sequence is TGCAGCGTTAACTCTCTTGAAGCTTTCTTT.

In this sample, this clone turned up a few times. The chain links TRBV4-3 to TRBJ1-2; no definite D call. Trimming took 0 bases from V and 4 from J, leaving 9 bases between them. Per the germline V gene, CDR1 is LGHNA and CDR2 is YSLEER. The length of the CDR3 is 14 residues. In nucleotides, the CDR3 is TGCGCCAGCAGCCAAGAAGGAGGGCCCTATGGCTACACCTTC. Translated, it gives CASSQEGGPYGYTF.

J is TRBJ1-4 and V is TRBV6-1; 11 bases map to TRBD1. CDR3 size: 15 residues. Trimming cost V 4 bases and J 7 bases; bases outside gene matches: 5. Germline CDR1 is MNHNS and CDR2 is SASEGT. CDR3 nucleotides: TGTGCCAGCAGTGCAGGACAGGGGGCTAGTGAAAAACTGTTTTTT. As protein: CASSAGQGASEKLFF.

About this clone: A read error may account for a junction end that differs from germline. This chain connects TRBV2 to TRBJ2-3, with no clear D. The CDR3 extends over 11 amino acids. Germline V gene lookup returns CDR1 SNHLY and CDR2 FYNNEI. This CDR3 reads CASKEADRQYF. As DNA, the CDR3 is TGTGCCAGCAAAGAAGCAGATAGGCAGTATTTT.

This clone was counted between two and nine times. The chain carries TRBV10-1 and TRBJ2-4, with 8 bases identical to TRBD2. V lost 0 bases and J lost 0; bases outside the gene matches: 13. The CDR3 has 20 residues. Per the germline V gene, CDR1 is WNHNN and CDR2 is SYGVQD (reference sequence). The CDR3 DNA reads TGCGCCAGCAGTGAGTCGGCCCAGCGGGGGCCCTTAATAGCCAAAAACATTCAGTACTTC. Translated, it gives CASSESAQRGPLIAKNIQYF.

Here the CDR3 reads CASSPHQGGDEKLFF. CDR3 sequence (DNA): TGTGCCAGCTCACCACACCAGGGGGGCGATGAAAAACTGTTTTTT. The V gene is TRBV18, the J gene TRBJ1-4; 7 bases align to TRBD1. CDR3 size: 15 residues. With 1 base clipped from V and 6 bases from J, the junction kept 5 bases outside the gene matches. In germline, CDR1 is KGHSH, CDR2 LQKENI.

This chain connects TRBV5-1 to TRBJ2-7; TRBD2 aligns across 9 bases. In germline, CDR1 is SGHRS, CDR2 YFSETQ. V gave up 0 bases and J gave up 5 bases; unmatched junction bases: 12. The CDR3 has 17 amino acids. The CDR3 spells CASSLAAGGGAGDEQYF. Here the CDR3 DNA reads TGCGCCAGCAGCTTGGCCGCCGGCGGGGGGGCCGGGGACGAGCAGTACTTC.

The chain combines TRBV5-1 with TRBJ1-5; D might be TRBD1 (5 bases). Germline V gene data show CDR1 as SGHRS and CDR2 as YFSETQ. Trimming shortened V by 5 bases and J by 4 bases, and 16 bases separated the two germline ends. The CDR3 is made up of 15 amino acids. The chain's CDR3 is CASSLDSPYNQPQHF. The CDR3 DNA reads as TGCGCCAGCAGTCTAGACAGTCCATATAATCAGCCCCAGCATTTT.